This T cell receptor beta chain was recorded in a study of OX40 agonist ivuxolimab in advanced cancers. Broadly, across the study: Ivuxolimab was an agonistic, fully human IgG2 monoclonal antibody directed against OX40 (CD134), a costimulatory receptor. Intravenous ivuxolimab was administered to patients every 2 weeks at six dose levels: 0.01, 0.1, 0.3, 1.5, 3 and 10 mg/kg. Among the roughly 50 dose-escalation patients, around 19 had hepatocellular carcinoma, some 15 melanoma, 9 renal cell carcinoma and 9 head and neck cancer. The dose-escalation cohort was about 86% male with a mean age of about 60 years, ranging from about 20 to 80. Prior anti-PD-1, anti-PD-L1 or anti-CTLA-4 therapy was permitted, and 40% of dose-escalation patients had received checkpoint inhibitors. Three dose-escalation patients achieved partial responses, one with hepatocellular carcinoma and two with cutaneous melanoma. Peripheral TCRbeta sequencing was intended to test whether TCR sequence diversity was altered and clonal T-cell expansion was caused by ivuxolimab. The paper describes the monotherapy dose-escalation part (N ≈ 52 patients) of the phase I trial of ivuxolimab.

Genomic DNA was isolated from the sorted cells so that the TCRbeta CDR3 region could be sequenced. The immunoSEQ Assay was used to sequence the TCRbeta CDR3 regions. TCRdb provides this immuneACCESS table in a form limited to in-frame rearrangements. Some clones are lacking; in checked studies, under half of them reflect an unresolved V gene, and why the rest are absent is not known. The sample table shows tens of thousands of clones, and 85% to 90% are seen once. The ten largest clones represent 31% of the sample. The trial excluded patients who had a history of autoimmune disease or were on systemic immunosuppression. In every dose cohort, peripheral blood was drawn for TCR sequencing at baseline, cycle 4 day 1, and cycle 7 day 1. Samples came from an open-label, multicenter, first-in-human phase I dose-escalation trial of ivuxolimab. Adults with locally advanced or metastatic head and neck squamous cell, hepatocellular, melanoma or renal cell carcinoma were enrolled in the trial. Before TCR sequencing, CD4+ and CD8+ T cells were separately sorted from peripheral blood.

The CDR3 holds 13 amino acids from the cysteine to the phenylalanine. Only the CDR3 DNA stays, 39 bases, in frame from base 1. The germline V gene encodes CDR1 MDHEN and CDR2 SYDVKM. V loses 7 bases, J loses 5 bases, and the germline ends lie 14 bases apart. This clone turned up a few times. No cognate antigen has been identified for it. No clone much larger than this one lies a single base away; base qualities are absent. Study-wide findings and limitations: The antigen specificity of the clonally expanded peripheral T cells was not determined. At doses from 0.1 to 3.0 mg/kg, clonal expansion was seen in both CD4+ and CD8+ blood T cells between baseline and week 6. On average, CD8+ T cells showed more expanded clones than CD4+ T cells after ivuxolimab. In the 0.1-3.0 mg/kg groups, partial responders had among the lowest normalized peripheral clonal expansion, particularly in CD8+ T cells. Low levels of normalized T-cell clonal expansion were also seen in some patients who did not respond.

Sequences were derived from CD4+ or CD8+ T cells sorted from blood, sampled in a trial of the OX40 agonist ivuxolimab. The chain is encoded by TRBV28 joined to TRBJ2-5, with the D gene not clear enough to name. The TCR comes from an adult with an advanced solid tumor such as melanoma, head and neck, liver or kidney cancer. The bases read TGTGCCAGCACGGGTTTGGGGTTGGAGACCCAGTACTTC. It codes for CASTGLGLETQYF. Where the CDR3 stops, the reference TRBV28 and TRBJ2-5 genes take over; the full variable domain is DVKVTQSSRYLVKRTGEKVFLECVQDMDHENMFWYRQDPGLGLRLIYFSYDVKMKEKGDIPEGYSVSREKKERFSLILESASTNQTSMYLCASTGLGLETQYFGPGTRLLVL.